This TCR beta chain was identified during a study of neurological immune-mediated disorders (dated by TCRdb to about 2019). Study-wide context: Among the roughly 34 multiple sclerosis patients, relapsing-remitting MS was present in some 31 and secondary progressive MS was present in 3. Peripheral blood TCR-beta repertoires from HTLV-I-associated myelopathy (HAM/TSP) patients, multiple sclerosis patients and healthy controls were compared by UMI-based sequencing. The approximately 100 TCR-beta libraries included longitudinal samples, technical triplicates and paired sorted CD4+ and CD8+ T-cell subsets alongside PBMC samples. The cohort comprised 68 subjects: about 15 HAM/TSP patients, around 34 multiple sclerosis patients and about 20 healthy controls. General findings and caveats noted by the study authors: In phylogenetic analysis, the repertoires of 18 of 34 MS patients grouped into a cluster of related CDR3 sequences, which suggests a possible signature at the repertoire level. The MS cluster was not associated with any clinical or MRI features, and the authors stated that larger cohorts are needed. No identical CDR3 amino acid sequences were found to be shared among expanded clones across subjects, suggesting that TCR-beta repertoires were private in all groups. TCR clonal expansion was highest in HAM/TSP patients and lowest in MS patients, with MS patients falling below even healthy controls.

Unsorted PBMC libraries were generated from 2 million PBMCs stored in RNAlater at -80 °C until RNA extraction. The multiple sclerosis patients were enrolled in a US clinical protocol that used magnetic resonance imaging to evaluate disease progression. Peripheral blood underwent Ficoll-Hypaque density gradient centrifugation to isolate PBMCs, which were then cryopreserved in liquid nitrogen. To synthesize cDNA, template-switch 5'RACE was performed with a primer carrying a 10-nucleotide random unique molecular identifier so that each TCR transcript was tagged. Each sequencing run produced over 160 million TCR-beta sequences covering 15-18 subjects. The RNeasy kit was used for extraction of total RNA. Using the KAPA Real-time Library Amplification kit, TCR-beta VDJ regions were amplified with primers for the TCR constant region and the 5'RACE anchor. A first PCR added sample indexes and Illumina adaptors, and a second PCR then raised library yield. After purification with Ampure beads, the TCR product of roughly 650 bp was size-selected on a 2% E-gel SizeSelection system. Library quality was checked on a Bioanalyzer, concentration was measured with Qubit, and libraries were quantified with the Kapa Library Quantification kit before pooling. Paired-end 2 x 150 bp sequencing of the libraries was performed on an Illumina HiSeq 2500. To increase sequence diversity, roughly 24-30% phiX was spiked into each library pool. The authors' analysis ran thus. The quality-filtered reads were processed with the UMI-based MiGEC pipeline, whose error correction step removed more than 90% of the raw TCR sequences. VDJ genes were aligned to IMGT germline references, and clonotypes were defined by unique CDR3 amino acid sequence plus V-J genes. Clonal expansion, Shannon diversity, and CDR3 relatedness (CalcPairwiseDistances, ClusterSamples) were evaluated with VDJtools, and phylogenetic trees were built with CLCbio workbench. Clones with at least 8 unique UMIs were defined as expanded, with this threshold being based on coefficient-of-variation modelling across technical triplicates. TCRdb reran the public reads through fastp at Q25 and MiXCR, keeping productive beta chains. Every entry covers one CDR3 protein and lists the most common genes and DNA from its rows. The V and J calls here are based on TCRdb, not the publication. For this sample the table gives some 60,000 distinct CDR3 sequences, of which 3.5% were detected only once. In total, the top ten clones hold under 4% of the sample.

There are many counts of this clonotype. Its antigen remains undetermined. Base-call qualities are not available, and no considerably larger clone is one nucleotide away. The TCR originated in a woman in her twenties or thirties with multiple sclerosis. The source material was PBMCs.

The CDR3 amino acid sequence is: CASSLDGYGYTF. The DNA sequence is given as TGTGCCAGCAGCTTGGACGGCTATGGCTACACCTTC. The sequence is built from TRBV5-5 and TRBJ1-2, with the identity of the D gene unclear. From its cysteine to its phenylalanine, the CDR3 spans 12 amino acids. Only CDR3 DNA is held: 36 bases, read in frame from base 1. Sequences SGHKS (CDR1) and YYEKEE (CDR2) are obtained from the germline V gene (reference sequence). Trimming at the junction amounts to 0 bases on V and 4 bases on J, and the germline ends lie 4 bases apart.